This TCR beta chain stems from a study of a mutant IDH1 vaccine in newly diagnosed glioma. At the level of the study: Radiotherapy, temozolomide, or both had been given previously, and both were given to most.

This CDR3 spans 12 amino acids. Trimming cost V 6 bases and J 7 bases, with 12 bases left between them. Germline CDR1 and CDR2: MDHEN and SYDVKM. A remark on this clone: Its specificity is not known.

TCRdb's copy holds only in-frame clones and misses some; the assay was immunoSEQ multiplex PCR. The table lists about 94,000 clones, roughly 89% of them singletons. Broader study findings: Detectable vaccine-induced immune responses arose in 93.3% of patients.

Time point meaning: week 47, end of study. The vaccine gave 300 ug of a 20-mer mutant IDH1 peptide subcutaneously per dose. The receptor was derived from a woman in her 50s with glioma. Source: PBMCs, taken from a glioma patient whose treatment included an IDH1 peptide vaccine. The chain combines TRBV28 with TRBJ1-1; D possibly corresponds to TRBD1 (6 bases). CDR3 DNA: TGTGCCAGCAGGGCCAACAGGGTTGAAGCTTTCTTT. Translation: CASRANRVEAFF.